Described below is a single TCR beta chain sequence and its context. 13 Jbeta primers and 60 Vbeta primers were used for the PCR. Data came from immunoSEQ multiplex PCR; TCRdb stores just in-frame clones and leaves some out. The table records tens of thousands of clones, about 83% of them present only once. This sample was included in a study of cytomegalovirus exposure and HLA in healthy donors. The junction had 11 bases not matched to a gene; V was cut back by 9 bases and J by 6 bases. CDR1 MNHEY and CDR2 SVGAGI come from the germline V gene. The CDR3 contains 14 residues. This receptor was identified in a man aged 25 to 40 in good health and CMV-seronegative. The sample consisted of PBMCs. V usage is TRBV6-5 and J usage is TRBJ2-4; the match to TRBD2 covers 7 bases. The CDR3 DNA reads as TGTGCCAGGGAGCGGGGAACCATTATAAACATTCAGTACTTC. Translated: CARERGTIINIQYF.